A single sample gave rise to the 23 T cell receptor beta chains below, sequenced in a study of blood T cell repertoires in COVID-19. The data were produced by immunoSEQ multiplex PCR, yet TCRdb's version contains in-frame clones alone and is incomplete. The sample lists around 250,000 clones; over 75% were seen once. Sequenced: peripheral blood. These receptors all stem from a human donor in a cohort sampled during active COVID-19.

V is TRBV28 and J is TRBJ1-4, with 12 positions matching TRBD1. CDR3 size: 15 residues. Per germline, CDR1 MDHEN and CDR2 SYDVKM. Losses at the gene ends were 3 bases for V and 8 bases for J; bases not matched to a gene: 4. The CDR3 is CASSFFGTGGEKLFF. CDR3 coding DNA: TGTGCCAGCAGTTTCTTCGGGACAGGGGGCGAAAAACTGTTTTTT.

This clone was seen only once. The chain uses TRBV5-8 and TRBJ1-4, with D perhaps TRBD1 (5 bases). The length of the CDR3 is 14 residues. Trimming stripped 0 bases from V and 6 bases from J, with 9 bases between. Looked up from germline, CDR1 is SGHTS and CDR2 is YDEGEE. The CDR3 here is CASSLAPRDEKLFF. DNA of the CDR3: TGTGCCAGCAGCTTGGCTCCCAGGGATGAAAAACTGTTTTTT.

The rearrangement uses TRBV5-6 and TRBJ2-7; 7 nucleotides align to TRBD1. Trimming took 7 bases from V and 0 from J; bases not matched to a gene: 7. Looked up from germline, CDR1 is SGHDT and CDR2 is YYEEEE. The CDR3 extends over 14 amino acids. CDR3 sequence (DNA): TGTGCCAGCCAGGACAGGTCCAGCTCCTACGAGCAGTACTTC. This codes for CASQDRSSSYEQYF.

This rearrangement joins TRBV6-5 to TRBJ1-1; no firm D call. The V gene lost 5 bases and the J gene lost 7 bases, with 17 bases spanning the gap. CDR1 MNHEY and CDR2 SVGAGI come from the germline V gene. CDR3 length: 14 amino acids. The CDR3 DNA reads as TGTGCCAGCAGTCAATACGGGATACATAGTGAAGCTTTCTTT. Translating it yields CASSQYGIHSEAFF.

The chain uses TRBV10-3 and TRBJ2-5; 11 bases fit TRBD2. Germline V lookup: CDR1 ENHRY, CDR2 SYGVKD. This CDR3 is built from 15 residues. V gave up 10 bases and J gave up 3 bases; unmatched junction bases: 10. For the CDR3, the DNA is TGTGCCACCTCTGGGAGTAGCGGGAGGGAAGAGACCCAGTACTTC. Its translation: CATSGSSGREETQYF.

Points on this clone: The junction departs from germline at one end; a sequencing error may be responsible. This chain uses TRBV19 with TRBJ2-1; maybe TRBD2 (5 bases). CDR1 and CDR2 (germline): LNHDA, SQIVND (reference sequence). CDR3 size: 12 residues. The CDR3 region has the DNA TGTGCCAGTAGGGACCCCGGGGAACCTAAAGTCTTC. Translating it yields CASRDPGEPKVF.

V and J are TRBV28 and TRBJ1-2, with D possibly being TRBD1 (5 bases). Germline assignment: CDR1 MDHEN and CDR2 SYDVKM. The CDR3 consists of 15 residues. V lost 3 bases, J lost 2 bases, and 13 bases lay in between. The CDR3 is CASSFGAGINYGYTF. As DNA, the CDR3 is TGTGCCAGCAGTTTTGGGGCGGGGATAAACTATGGCTACACCTTC.

The CDR3 bases are TGCGCCAGCAGCCAAGACCCCGCAGGGGCAGAGGACACCGGGGAGCTGTTTTTT. This sequence encodes CASSQDPAGAEDTGELFF. V gene TRBV4-1 combines with J gene TRBJ2-2; TRBD1 is a possible D gene (6 bases). With 0 bases removed from V and 3 bases from J, the gap between germline ends came to 17 bases. Germline V gene data show CDR1 as MGHRA and CDR2 as YSYEKL. CDR3 size: 18 residues.

This chain connects TRBV12-3 or TRBV12-4 to TRBJ2-3, with a weak D call TRBD1 (6 bases). The CDR3 runs 13 residues. Trimming stripped 5 bases from V and 4 bases from J, with 10 bases between. The CDR3 coding sequence is TGTGCCAGCAGTCGCCAGGGGCCAGATACGCAGTATTTT. Amino acids: CASSRQGPDTQYF.

Many counts were recorded for this clone. The chain joins TRBV11-2 to TRBJ1-2; D is possibly TRBD1 (6 bases). The CDR3 contains 14 residues. V lost 5 bases, J lost 6 bases, and 16 bases lay in between. Germline assignment: CDR1 SGHAT and CDR2 FQNNGV. CDR3 sequence reads: CASSPRGGANGYTF. The CDR3 bases are TGTGCCAGCAGCCCCCGGGGGGGGGCGAATGGCTACACCTTC. Combining the CDR3 with reference TRBV11-2 and TRBJ1-2 gives the whole variable domain EAGVAQSPRYKIIEKRQSVAFWCNPISGHATLYWYQQILGQGPKLLIQFQNNGVVDDSQLPKDRFSAERLKGVDSTLKIQPAKLEDSAVYLCASSPRGGANGYTFGSGTRLTVV.

The count of this clone is one. The V call is TRBV5-4, the J call TRBJ2-7; D possibly corresponds to TRBD1 (6 bases). The CDR3 has 16 amino acids. Germline CDR1 reads SGHNT; CDR2 reads YYREEE (reference sequence). V lost 4 bases, J lost 2 bases, and 19 bases lay in between. CDR3 loop: CASSKGQKNFTYEQYF. The CDR3 DNA sequence: TGTGCCAGCAGCAAAGGACAGAAGAATTTCACCTACGAGCAGTACTTC. The variable domain in full, completed from reference TRBV5-4 and TRBJ2-7, reads ETGVTQSPTHLIKTRGQQVTLRCSSQSGHNTVSWYQQALGQGPQFIFQYYREEENGRGNFPPRFSGLQFPNYSSELNVNALELDDSALYLCASSKGQKNFTYEQYFGPGTRLTVT.

This chain joins TRBV5-4 and TRBJ2-2, with 9 bases matching TRBD1. The V gene's germline CDR1 is SGHNT and CDR2 YYREEE (reference sequence). This CDR3 is 16 amino acids long. V lost 1 base, J lost 3 bases, and 4 bases stayed unmatched. The CDR3 reads CASSLTGGADTGELFF. The DNA for the CDR3 is TGTGCCAGCAGCTTGACAGGGGGCGCCGACACCGGGGAGCTGTTTTTT.

J is TRBJ2-7 and V is TRBV6-5; 9 bases are a match to TRBD2. Germline values: CDR1 MNHEY, CDR2 SVGAGI. The CDR3 spans 13 residues. Trimming removed 6 bases from V and 4 bases from J; junction bases left unmatched: 4. CDR3 sequence reads: CASRGTSSYEQYF. The DNA for the CDR3 is TGTGCCAGCAGGGGGACTAGCTCATACGAGCAGTACTTC.

This clone was counted a single time. The genes are TRBV10-3 and TRBJ1-4; 7 bases map to TRBD1. There are 14 residues in the CDR3. CDR1 and CDR2 (germline): ENHRY, SYGVKD. Trimming took 2 bases from V and 7 from J; bases not matched to a gene: 4. CDR3 coding DNA: TGTGCCATCAGTGAGGGTCAGGGGGTTGAAAAACTGTTTTTT. Encoded protein: CAISEGQGVEKLFF.

This clone was seen a handful of times. V usage is TRBV7-9 and J usage is TRBJ2-1, with 9 nucleotides matching TRBD2. Germline CDR1 and CDR2: SEHNR and FQNEAQ (reference sequence). V dropped 3 bases and J dropped 7; count of bases not matched to a gene: 4. The CDR3 has 14 residues. This CDR3 is CASSFGGRANEQFF. The CDR3 DNA reads TGTGCCAGCAGCTTTGGCGGGAGGGCAAATGAGCAGTTCTTC.

The V call is TRBV5-1, the J call TRBJ2-1; TRBD2 matches 10 bases. This CDR3 spans 15 amino acids. Germline lookup yields CDR1 SGHRS and CDR2 YFSETQ. V lost 1 base and J lost 7; bases outside the gene matches: 5. The CDR3 spells CASSLSGRARNEQFF. The CDR3 bases are TGCGCCAGCAGCTTGAGCGGGAGGGCCCGGAATGAGCAGTTCTTC. Combining the CDR3 with reference TRBV5-1 and TRBJ2-1 gives the whole variable domain KAGVTQTPRYLIKTRGQQVTLSCSPISGHRSVSWYQQTPGQGLQFLFEYFSETQRNKGNFPGRFSGRQFSNSRSEMNVSTLELGDSALYLCASSLSGRARNEQFFGPGTRLTVL.

The chain combines TRBV5-1 with TRBJ2-1; TRBD2 matches 14 bases. Germline CDR1 and CDR2: SGHRS and YFSETQ. The trim removed 4 bases at V and 9 bases at J, leaving 3 bases unmatched. CDR3 size: 14 residues. CDR3 in DNA: TGCGCCAGCAGCCCGGGACTAGCGGGAGCTGAGCAGTTCTTC. This codes for CASSPGLAGAEQFF.

The chain combines TRBV25-1 with TRBJ2-3; TRBD1 matches at 12 bases. This CDR3 has 14 amino acids. The V gene's germline CDR1 is MGHDK and CDR2 SYGVNS. The junction had 4 bases not matched to a gene; V was cut back by 8 bases and J by 4 bases. The CDR3 sequence is CASWRDRGPDTQYF. CDR3 coding DNA: TGTGCCAGCTGGCGGGACAGGGGGCCAGATACGCAGTATTTT.

About this clone itself: The junction departs from germline at one end; a sequencing error may be responsible. This chain connects TRBV7-9 to TRBJ2-3; no clear D. Germline lookup yields CDR1 SEHNR and CDR2 FQNEAQ (reference sequence). There are 14 residues in the CDR3. The CDR3, as DNA: TGTGCTAGCAGCTTATCCCATCCCACAGATACGCAGTATTTT. It encodes CASSLSHPTDTQYF. Using reference TRBV7-9 and TRBJ2-3 for the parts outside the CDR3, the full variable domain is DTGVSQNPRHKITKRGQNVTFRCDPISEHNRLYWYRQTLGQGPEFLTYFQNEAQLEKSRLLSDRFSAERPKGSFSTLEIQRTEQGDSAMYLCASSLSHPTDTQYFGPGTRLTVL.

The chain is built from TRBV7-3 and TRBJ2-1; a possible D gene is TRBD1 (5 bases). CDR3 length: 13 amino acids. CDR1 is SGHTA and CDR2 is FQGTGA in the germline V gene. V lost 4 bases, J lost 4 bases, and 8 bases lay in between. DNA of the CDR3: TGTGCCAGCAGCTCGGACAATTACAATGAGCAGTTCTTC. It specifies CASSSDNYNEQFF.

The chain links TRBV6-5 to TRBJ1-4; 8 bases fit TRBD1. Germline V CDR1 and CDR2: MNHEY, SVGAGI. The trim removed 6 bases at V and 8 bases at J, leaving 11 bases unmatched. The CDR3 is made up of 15 amino acids. CDR3 sequence: CASRDRESWVEKLFF. CDR3 sequence (DNA): TGTGCCAGCAGGGACAGGGAGTCTTGGGTGGAAAAACTGTTTTTT.

DNA for the CDR3: TGTGCCAGCAGTTTATGGTCCCGGACAGGGTTGATGGTTGGAATTGAAGCTTTCTTT. Protein: CASSLWSRTGLMVGIEAFF. The gene calls are TRBV28 and TRBJ1-1; 8 bases fit TRBD1. J gave up 7 bases and V 0 bases, and 19 bases lay outside the gene matches. CDR3 length: 19 amino acids. CDR1 and CDR2 from the germline V gene are MDHEN and SYDVKM.

The chain links TRBV10-3 to TRBJ2-1; 12 nucleotides match TRBD2. This CDR3 is 15 amino acids long. V lost 8 bases to trimming and J lost 3 bases; unmatched junction nucleotides: 5. Germline V CDR1 and CDR2: ENHRY, SYGVKD. Written as DNA, the CDR3 is TGTGCCATCGGCGGACTAGCGGGATTCTACAATGAGCAGTTCTTC. Translation gives CAIGGLAGFYNEQFF.